Shown below are 24 T cell receptor beta chains from a single sample sequenced in a study of T-cell reconstitution after alpha-beta-depleted transplantation in children. Unique molecular identifiers were used to barcode this TCRbeta library. TCRdb fed the PCR reads into MiXCR, producing one record per CDR3 protein. The sample has under 140,000 distinct CDR3 sequences; 10% are singletons. Sequencing was performed on PBMCs from the stem cell graft donor, taken from the stem cell graft. All receptors come from a human donor who donated a stem cell graft to a child with acute lymphoblastic leukemia.

The sample holds many counts of this clonotype. The chain is built from TRBV10-3 and TRBJ1-5, with 7 bases that match TRBD1. CDR3 size: 15 residues. Germline V gene sequence: CDR1 ENHRY, CDR2 SYGVKD. Trimming at V came to 3 bases and at J to 1 base, leaving 3 bases not matched to a gene. The CDR3 region is CAISERGQSNQPQHF. The CDR3 DNA reads TGTGCCATCAGTGAAAGGGGGCAAAGCAATCAGCCCCAGCATTTT.

This clonotype was seen at least ten times. V usage is TRBV4-3 and J usage is TRBJ2-5, with 7 bases aligning to TRBD2. There are 15 residues in the CDR3. The germline gives CDR1 LGHNA, CDR2 YSLEER. The V segment lost 3 bases and the J segment 3 bases; nucleotides outside the gene matches: 7. The CDR3 is CASSHQVGGEETQYF. The CDR3 nucleotides are TGCGCCAGCAGCCACCAGGTTGGGGGGGAAGAGACCCAGTACTTC.

This clonotype was recorded at least ten times. V gene TRBV5-1 combines with J gene TRBJ2-1; no clear D gene. The V end lost 0 bases, the J end lost 8 bases, and 3 bases lay between the germline ends. This CDR3 region has 11 residues. CDR1 and CDR2 from the germline V gene are SGHRS and YFSETQ. CDR3 in amino acids: CASSLGHEQFF. CDR3 sequence (DNA): TGCGCCAGCAGCTTGGGCCATGAGCAGTTCTTC.

Many counts were recorded for this clonotype. The rearrangement joins TRBV12-3 or TRBV12-4 to TRBJ2-1; D tentatively fits TRBD1 or TRBD2 (6 bases each). V was pared by 3 bases and J by 9 bases, with 15 bases between. This CDR3 spans 14 amino acids. CDR3 DNA sequence: TGTGCCAGCAGTTTTACTGGGGGGCTTGGTGAGCAGTTCTTC. Protein product: CASSFTGGLGEQFF.

Comment on this clonotype: A much larger clone differs by one base, so this may be a read error. The V gene is TRBV14, the J gene TRBJ2-7; the match to TRBD2 covers 10 bases. Germline V lookup: CDR1 SGHDN, CDR2 FVKESK. The CDR3 has 17 residues. J gave up 3 bases and V 3 bases, and 11 bases lay outside the gene matches. The CDR3 loop is CASSHGGTSVNYYEQYF. CDR3 in DNA: TGTGCCAGCAGCCATGGAGGGACTAGCGTGAACTACTACGAGCAGTACTTC.

Ten or more counts support this clonotype. This chain connects TRBV5-5 to TRBJ1-5, with D possibly TRBD1 on 5 matching bases. The CDR3 is made up of 15 amino acids. The germline V gene has CDR1 SGHKS and CDR2 YYEKEE (reference sequence). V dropped 4 bases and J dropped 5 bases, with 16 bases sitting between them. As DNA, the CDR3 is TGTGCCAGCAGCCTGGCGGGACTCCCCTATCAGCCCCAGCATTTT. Amino acids: CASSLAGLPYQPQHF.

This clonotype was detected ten times or more. This chain uses TRBV18 with TRBJ2-7, with D possibly being TRBD1 (5 bases). Germline values: CDR1 KGHSH, CDR2 LQKENI. This CDR3 region has 16 residues. The ends were cut back, 0 bases at V and 0 bases at J, with 12 bases in the middle. This chain's CDR3 is CASSPPVTDNSYEQYF. The CDR3 bases are TGTGCCAGCTCACCACCGGTGACAGATAACTCCTACGAGCAGTACTTC.

Ten or more counts support this clonotype. The chain couples TRBV20-1 to TRBJ2-2; D is possibly TRBD1 (5 bases). Trimming pared 0 bases from V and 6 bases from J, leaving 23 bases between. Germline V CDR1 and CDR2: DFQATT, SNEGSKA (reference sequence). The CDR3 length is 18 residues. The CDR3 is CSARDLAPSAGFPGELFF. The CDR3 DNA reads TGCAGTGCTAGAGATCTTGCCCCATCAGCAGGGTTCCCCGGGGAGCTGTTTTTT.

This clonotype appeared many times. The chain employs TRBV5-1 and TRBJ2-1; 7 nucleotides agree with TRBD1. The CDR3 covers 14 residues. The trim removed 4 bases at V and 10 bases at J, leaving 11 bases unmatched. Germline assignment: CDR1 SGHRS and CDR2 YFSETQ. CDR3 sequence reads: CASSTSTGSGEQFF. In DNA, the CDR3 is TGCGCCAGCAGCACCTCGACAGGGTCTGGGGAGCAGTTCTTC.

The chain employs TRBV30 and TRBJ1-5; TRBD1 agrees at 10 bases. V lost 3 bases to trimming and J lost 3 bases; unmatched junction nucleotides: 5. CDR3 size: 15 residues. The germline V gene has CDR1 GTSNPN and CDR2 SVGIG (reference sequence). CDR3 in amino acids: CAWRRQGANNQPQHF. As DNA, the CDR3 is TGTGCCTGGAGAAGACAGGGGGCAAACAATCAGCCCCAGCATTTT.

In this sample, this clonotype turned up many times. The chain links TRBV5-6 to TRBJ2-5; tentative D call: TRBD1 (6 bases). The CDR3 contains 16 residues. With 4 bases removed from V and 2 bases from J, the gap between germline ends came to 18 bases. Germline CDR1 reads SGHDT; CDR2 reads YYEEEE. The CDR3 nucleotides are TGTGCCAGCAGCCCCGGCAGGGGAAGTAGACAAGAGACCCAGTACTTC. Translation: CASSPGRGSRQETQYF.

This clonotype was observed many times. CDR3 residues: CASSELSGGSDTQYF. In DNA, the CDR3 is TGCGCCAGCAGTGAACTTAGCGGGGGTTCTGATACGCAGTATTTT. V is TRBV10-1 and J is TRBJ2-3, with 9 bases matching TRBD2. The CDR3 runs to 15 residues. Looked up from germline, CDR1 is WNHNN and CDR2 is SYGVQD (reference sequence). V lost 3 bases to trimming and J lost 6 bases; unmatched junction nucleotides: 7.

This clonotype was observed many times. The gene calls are TRBV11-2 and TRBJ2-7, with D maybe TRBD2 (5 bases). The germline gives CDR1 SGHAT, CDR2 FQNNGV. V was pared by 7 bases and J by 2 bases, with 15 bases between. The CDR3 covers 14 residues. The CDR3 reads CASKRVSTAYEQYF. CDR3 sequence (DNA): TGTGCCAGCAAGAGGGTGTCCACGGCCTACGAGCAGTACTTC. Full variable domain (rest looked up from reference TRBV11-2 and TRBJ2-7): EAGVAQSPRYKIIEKRQSVAFWCNPISGHATLYWYQQILGQGPKLLIQFQNNGVVDDSQLPKDRFSAERLKGVDSTLKIQPAKLEDSAVYLCASKRVSTAYEQYFGPGTRLTVT.

At least ten counts were recorded for this clonotype. The chain is built from TRBV10-3 and TRBJ2-7; tentative D call: TRBD1 (5 bases). From germline, CDR1 is ENHRY and CDR2 SYGVKD. V gave up 8 bases and J gave up 2 bases, with 13 bases separating them. This CDR3 region has 13 residues. CDR3 residues: CAISPDTPYEQYF. CDR3 in DNA: TGTGCCATCTCACCGGACACCCCCTACGAGCAGTACTTC.

This clonotype has ten or more counts. The chain links TRBV12-3 or TRBV12-4 to TRBJ2-2; D gene uncertain. V was cut by 3 bases and J by 2 bases, with 10 bases left in between. This CDR3 has 15 residues. The CDR3 loop is CASSFRARNTGELFF. The CDR3 coding sequence is TGTGCCAGCAGTTTTAGGGCGAGAAACACCGGGGAGCTGTTTTTT.

This clonotype was seen at least ten times. The chain combines TRBV27 with TRBJ1-2; 8 bases fit TRBD1. Losses at the gene ends were 3 bases for V and 0 bases for J; bases not matched to a gene: 9. The CDR3 has 17 amino acids. Germline V lookup: CDR1 MNHEY, CDR2 SMNVEV (reference sequence). The CDR3 is CASSFQQGEKTNYGYTF. The CDR3 coding sequence is TGTGCCAGCAGTTTCCAACAGGGGGAGAAGACTAACTATGGCTACACCTTC.

This clonotype was seen many times. A junction end diverges from the germline sequence, so it may reflect a read error. The genes are TRBV7-8 and TRBJ1-4; D unclear. Germline-derived CDR1 and CDR2 are SGHVS and FQNEAQ. The CDR3 length is 16 residues. CDR3 protein: CASSHLTGRILKNLFF. CDR3 DNA sequence: TGTGCCAGCAGCCATTTAACGGGGAGGATACTGAAAAACCTGTTTTTT.

In this sample, this clonotype turned up many times. The CDR3 loop is CASSQDALASEQFF. The CDR3 DNA reads TGTGCCAGCAGCCAAGACGCCCTAGCAAGTGAGCAGTTCTTC. The rearrangement links TRBV3-1 to TRBJ2-1; D is possibly TRBD2 (5 bases). Germline V gives CDR1 LGHDT, CDR2 YNNKEL (reference sequence). V lost 0 bases, J lost 9 bases, and 12 bases lay in between. CDR3 size: 14 residues.

This clonotype occurred many times. This chain connects TRBV6-5 to TRBJ2-7; no clear D. The germline V gene has CDR1 MNHEY and CDR2 SVGAGI. The CDR3 has 14 residues. Between the trimmed V and J ends, which lost 10 bases and 2 bases, there was a span of 18 bases. As DNA, the CDR3 is TGTGCCACCTCACGATATGGAAGGGCCTACGAGCAGTACTTC. This codes for CATSRYGRAYEQYF.

This clonotype was counted many times. This sequence joins TRBV5-6 and TRBJ1-6; 7 bases are a match to TRBD1. After removal of 3 bases from V and 0 bases from J, the junction contained 9 bases not matched to a gene. This CDR3 contains 18 residues. CDR1 SGHDT and CDR2 YYEEEE come from the germline V gene. This chain's CDR3 is CASSSTTGASSYNSPLHF. The CDR3, as DNA: TGTGCCAGCAGCTCAACTACAGGGGCCAGCTCCTATAATTCACCCCTCCACTTT.

At least ten counts were recorded for this clonotype. The chain carries TRBV4-3 and TRBJ1-6, with D unclear. V was trimmed by 0 bases and J by 10 bases, leaving 7 bases between them. This CDR3 comprises 13 residues. The germline gives CDR1 LGHNA, CDR2 YSLEER. The CDR3 nucleotides are TGCGCCAGCAGCCAAGATTCGGGATCACCCCTCCACTTT. It is translated as CASSQDSGSPLHF.

The sample holds many counts of this clonotype. The chain uses TRBV20-1 and TRBJ2-4; D call uncertain. Germline CDR1 reads DFQATT; CDR2 reads SNEGSKA (reference sequence). There are 13 residues in the CDR3. Trimming shortened V by 3 bases and J by 4 bases, and 10 bases separated the two germline ends. The CDR3 spells CSASQTAKNIQYF. The DNA for the CDR3 is TGCAGTGCTAGCCAGACTGCTAAAAACATTCAGTACTTC.

This clonotype was detected many times. CDR3 sequence (DNA): TGTGCCAGCAGCCAAGGACAGGTCGGAAAACTGTTTTTT. This sequence encodes CASSQGQVGKLFF. The chain couples TRBV3-1 to TRBJ1-4; possibly TRBD1 for D (6 bases). Germline CDR1 and CDR2: LGHDT and YNNKEL (reference sequence). V was pared by 1 base and J by 10 bases, with 10 bases between. The CDR3 consists of 13 residues.

This clonotype was counted at least ten times. The chain links TRBV27 to TRBJ1-2; perhaps TRBD1 as D (6 bases). Germline values: CDR1 MNHEY, CDR2 SMNVEV (reference sequence). This CDR3 is 16 amino acids long. V dropped 3 bases and J dropped 7 bases, with 21 bases sitting between them. CDR3: CASSFLNYGTLSGYTF. The CDR3 bases are TGTGCCAGCAGTTTCCTTAACTACGGGACACTTTCTGGCTACACCTTC.